This TCR beta chain originates from a study of identical twins. Broader study findings: Twin sharing of out-of-frame TCR alpha was underestimated by models in monozygotic pairs.

This clonotype was seen a few times. Its specificity is not known. Each CDR3 protein gets one entry after TCRdb re-called the 5' RACE reads with MiXCR. This sample has 550,000 to 800,000 distinct CDR3 sequences, with 7.1% found just once. This CDR3 is 13 amino acids long. The V end was cut by 6 bases, the J end by 5 bases, with 13 bases between. A further study also used this sample, focusing on yellow fever vaccine responses in identical twins.

This sequence joins TRBV12-3 or TRBV12-4 and TRBJ2-5, with unresolved D. The receptor was isolated from a young woman in good health. Sequenced: PBMCs. Here the CDR3 DNA reads TGTGCCAGCAGCCCTCTCTCGTTGGAGACCCAGTACTTC. Translated, it gives CASSPLSLETQYF.